Listed below are T cell receptor beta chains from one sample, sequenced in a study of T cell changes during pregnancy in multiple sclerosis. TCRdb's copy holds only in-frame clones and misses some; the assay was immunoSEQ multiplex PCR. The profile shows 65,000 to 85,000 clones, about nine tenths of them singletons. This specimen consisted of CD4+ T cells from peripheral blood mononuclear cells, obtained after pregnancy. These receptors all come from a female donor with multiple sclerosis, enrolled in a pregnancy study. CDR3s include the opening cysteine and the closing phenylalanine or tryptophan. The D gene is left open where the match is weak. Part of the rows lack a size; the others show once, few, many or a class for expanded clones.

once	TRBD2	TRBV27	TRBJ2-7	TGTGCCAGCAGCCGGGGGGGGTCCGAGCAGTACTTC	CASSRGGSEQYF
NA	NA	TRBV2	TRBJ1-2	TGTGCCAGCAGGATCGACAACCGGGGCACCTTC	CASRIDNRGTF
NA	NA	TRBV27	TRBJ2-3	TGTGCCAGCAGTCCCCGGGGTACCCCGAGCACAGATACGCAGTATTTT	CASSPRGTPSTDTQYF
NA	NA	TRBV28	TRBJ2-7	TGTGTAACTAGCAGATACGAGCAGTACTTC	CVTSRYEQYF
NA	TRBD2	TRBV10-3	TRBJ2-7	TGTGCCATCACCCCGGGGGGGGCCTACGAGCAGTACTTC	CAITPGGAYEQYF
NA	TRBD2	TRBV30	TRBJ2-7	TGTGCCTGGAGTGCTAGCGGGTCTGGGTACGAGCAGTACTTC	CAWSASGSGYEQYF
NA	TRBD1	TRBV19	TRBJ1-4	TGTGCCAGTAGTATCCAGGGGGCTGAAAAACTGTTTTTT	CASSIQGAEKLFF
NA	TRBD1	TRBV28	TRBJ2-3	TGTGCCAGCAGTCCCCGGACAGGGGTTGGAGATACGCAGTATTTT	CASSPRTGVGDTQYF
NA	TRBD2	TRBV5-1	TRBJ2-3	TGCGCCAGCAGCTTGGGCCTAGCGGGGAGCACAGATACGCAGTATTTT	CASSLGLAGSTDTQYF
NA	NA	TRBV7-3	TRBJ2-1	TGTGCCAGCAGCTTAAACTCAGGCTTGTACAATGAGCAGTTCTTC	CASSLNSGLYNEQFF
NA	TRBD1	TRBV19	TRBJ2-2	TGTGCCAGTAGTATAGTAGGGACAGAGAACACCGGGGAGCTGTTTTTT	CASSIVGTENTGELFF
NA	NA	TRBV25-1	TRBJ2-5	TGTGCCAGCAGTGAAAGAGCCCCCGCGGAGACCCAGTACTTC	CASSERAPAETQYF
NA	TRBD1	TRBV4-1	TRBJ2-2	TGCGCCAGCAGCCAAACAGGGGCGAACACCGGGGAGCTGTTTTTT	CASSQTGANTGELFF
NA	NA	TRBV5-1	TRBJ1-3	TGCGCCAGCAGCTCGTCAGGGACTGGAAACACCATATATTTT	CASSSSGTGNTIYF
NA	NA	TRBV7-9	TRBJ2-5	TGTGCCAGCAGCTCCTCTCCCTTAGAGACCCAGTACTTC	CASSSSPLETQYF
few	NA	TRBV28	TRBJ1-1	TGTGCCAGCAGTTCTTTCGGTCAGGGTTTCAACACTGAAGCTTTCTTT	CASSSFGQGFNTEAFF
NA	TRBD2	TRBV30	TRBJ2-1	TGTGCCTGGAGTGTACTAGCGAATAATGAGCAGTTCTTC	CAWSVLANNEQFF
NA	NA	TRBV9	TRBJ2-2	TGTGCCAGCAGCGTACAGGGCGCGAACACCGGGGAGCTGTTTTTT	CASSVQGANTGELFF
NA	TRBD1	TRBV28	TRBJ1-5	TGTGCCACGGGACAGGGGATTCAGCCCCAGCATTTT	CATGQGIQPQHF
once	NA	TRBV5-1	TRBJ2-6	TGCGCCAGCAGCTTGGTGGGTAGCGGAACCTCTGGGGCCAACGTCCTGACTTTC	CASSLVGSGTSGANVLTF
NA	NA	TRBV7-9	TRBJ2-7	TGTGCCAGCAGCTTTCACAATCGGGGATTCGGGCAGTACTTC	CASSFHNRGFGQYF
NA	NA	TRBV18	TRBJ2-7	TGTGCCAGCTCACCGACAAACTCCTACGAGCAGTACTTC	CASSPTNSYEQYF
NA	NA	TRBV28	TRBJ2-5	TGTGCCAGCAGTCCGGGTCCCATCCGCCCCGGGGAAGAGACCCAGTACTTC	CASSPGPIRPGEETQYF
NA	TRBD1	TRBV18	TRBJ2-7	TGTGCCAGCTCGCTCGGGACAGGGCGCTTCGAGCAGTACTTC	CASSLGTGRFEQYF
NA	NA	TRBV20-1	TRBJ2-7	TGCAGTGCTAGACTAGGCTACGAGCAGTACTTC	CSARLGYEQYF
NA	NA	TRBV10-3	TRBJ2-7	TGTGCCATCCGCAGGGACTTCTCCAATACCTACGAGCAGTACTTC	CAIRRDFSNTYEQYF
once	NA	TRBV10-3	TRBJ2-7	TGTGCCATCAGCGTCCGGACAGAGTACGAGCAGTACTTC	CAISVRTEYEQYF
NA	TRBD1	TRBV19	TRBJ1-2	TGTGCCAGTAACACGGGACAGAAAAACTACACCTTC	CASNTGQKNYTF
NA	NA	TRBV7-2	TRBJ2-5	TGTGCCAGCAGCCGACAGACAGGGGAGGGAGAGACCCAGTACTTC	CASSRQTGEGETQYF
NA	NA	TRBV19	TRBJ1-5	TGTGCCAGTACCATGACACAGAATCAGCCCCAGCATTTT	CASTMTQNQPQHF
NA	NA	TRBV7-2	TRBJ1-1	TGTGCCAGCAGCTTAGTAGGGACTGCCGGTGCCACTGAAGCTTTCTTT	CASSLVGTAGATEAFF
NA	NA	TRBV29-1	TRBJ2-2	TGCAGCGTTAGAAGCAACACCGGGGAGCTGTTTTTT	CSVRSNTGELFF
NA	NA	TRBV7-9	TRBJ2-5	TGTGCCAGCAGCTCCCTCGGCCTAGTCCAAGAGACCCAGTACTTC	CASSSLGLVQETQYF
NA	NA	TRBV6-6	TRBJ1-1	TGTGCCAGCAGTTACTCCCTAGGGGCCGGCACTGAAGCTTTCTTT	CASSYSLGAGTEAFF
NA	TRBD1	TRBV6-1	TRBJ2-2	TGTGCCAGCAGCCAGGGGGCTACTACCGGGGAGCTGTTTTTT	CASSQGATTGELFF
NA	TRBD1	TRBV5-1	TRBJ2-1	TGCGCCAGCAGCTTAGGACAGGTCAGAACCTCCTACAATGAGCAGTTCTTC	CASSLGQVRTSYNEQFF
NA	NA	TRBV5-1	TRBJ2-5	TGCGCCAGCAGCTTGGGACAGAGGCGTGAGACCCAGTACTTC	CASSLGQRRETQYF
NA	TRBD2	TRBV5-8	TRBJ2-3	TGTGCCAGCAGCTTGGAGGCTAGCGGGAGCGGGTTGGGCACAGATACGCAGTATTTT	CASSLEASGSGLGTDTQYF
NA	TRBD1	TRBV29-1	TRBJ1-1	TGCAGCGTGGGTGGGGCAGGGGGAACTGAAGCTTTCTTT	CSVGGAGGTEAFF
NA	TRBD1	TRBV7-8	TRBJ2-5	TGTGCCAGCAGCTCAAGAAGACTCCCCGGGACAGGGAATGAGACCCAGTACTTC	CASSSRRLPGTGNETQYF
NA	NA	TRBV20-1	TRBJ1-1	TGCAGTGCTAGAGGATGGCCTGAAGCTTTCTTT	CSARGWPEAFF
once	NA	TRBV7-9	TRBJ2-5	TGTGCCAGCAGCTTAGTTGGGGGGATGGAGACCCAGTACTTC	CASSLVGGMETQYF
NA	TRBD2	TRBV30	TRBJ2-1	TGTGCCTGGAGTGGGCGGGGGGGCCGCAATGAGCAGTTCTTC	CAWSGRGGRNEQFF
NA	NA	TRBV6-6	TRBJ2-3	TGTGCCAGCAGTTACCGTGACTACACAGATACGCAGTATTTT	CASSYRDYTDTQYF
NA	NA	TRBV9	TRBJ1-3	TGTGCCAGCAGCGCCCTTCAGAGTGGGAGCTCTGGAAACACCATATATTTT	CASSALQSGSSGNTIYF
once	TRBD2	TRBV28	TRBJ2-5	TGTGCCAGCAGCCTAACTAGCGGGAGAAAGGAGACCCAGTACTTC	CASSLTSGRKETQYF
once	TRBD1	TRBV5-6	TRBJ1-4	TGTGCCAGCAGCTTACGACAGGGCCTTAATGAAAAACTGTTTTTT	CASSLRQGLNEKLFF
NA	NA	TRBV25-1	TRBJ1-3	TGTGCCAGCAGTGAGGAGAGGACTGGAAACACCATATATTTT	CASSEERTGNTIYF
NA	NA	TRBV5-1	TRBJ2-7	TGCGCCAGCAGCTTAAACCTACAGGGTCCCCACGAGCAGTACTTC	CASSLNLQGPHEQYF